The 21 T cell receptor beta chains given below trace back to one sample, sequenced in a study of blood T cell repertoires in COVID-19. Sequencing was performed with immunoSEQ multiplex PCR; in TCRdb, only in-frame clones are kept and a portion is missing. Here the sample spans 250,000 to 300,000 clones, roughly 90% being singletons. The material sequenced was peripheral blood. All receptors derive from a man aged 40-49 years with acute or convalescent COVID-19.

This chain links TRBV6-5 with TRBJ2-1; TRBD2 aligns across 14 bases. CDR3 length equals 16 residues. From germline, CDR1 is MNHEY and CDR2 SVGAGI. Losses at the gene ends were 0 bases for V and 8 bases for J; bases not matched to a gene: 3. As DNA, the CDR3 is TGTGCCAGCAGTTACTCGAGACTAGCGGGGGGGTATGAGCAGTTCTTC. It specifies CASSYSRLAGGYEQFF.

The chain has TRBV27 and TRBJ1-2; 9 bases fit TRBD1. J lost 7 bases, V lost 7 bases, and 22 bases had no gene match. This CDR3 is built from 18 residues. Germline V gene lookup returns CDR1 MNHEY and CDR2 SMNVEV (reference sequence). CDR3: CASTAGIGTGPYSAGYTF. The CDR3 DNA reads TGTGCCAGCACCGCCGGGATCGGGACAGGGCCATACTCGGCTGGCTACACCTTC.

V and J are TRBV10-2 and TRBJ2-1, with 13 bases aligning to TRBD2. This CDR3 spans 20 amino acids. The V and J ends lost 5 bases and 0 bases, in that order; junction bases with no gene match: 13. Germline CDR1 WSHSY, CDR2 SAAADI. For the CDR3, the DNA is TGCGCCAGCAGTCCATATCACGGGACTAGCGGGGCCTACTCCTACAATGAGCAGTTCTTC. It codes for CASSPYHGTSGAYSYNEQFF.

This chain connects TRBV5-1 to TRBJ2-1; a weak D match, TRBD2 (6 bases). Trimming cost V 2 bases and J 1 base, with 7 bases left between them. Germline V CDR1 and CDR2: SGHRS, YFSETQ. CDR3 length: 14 residues. The CDR3 DNA sequence: TGCGCCAGCAGCTTAGGGAGGTCCTACAATGAGCAGTTCTTC. It encodes CASSLGRSYNEQFF. Full variable domain (missing parts from reference TRBV5-1 and TRBJ2-1): KAGVTQTPRYLIKTRGQQVTLSCSPISGHRSVSWYQQTPGQGLQFLFEYFSETQRNKGNFPGRFSGRQFSNSRSEMNVSTLELGDSALYLCASSLGRSYNEQFFGPGTRLTVL.

This chain uses TRBV27 with TRBJ2-2; no reliable D call. The CDR3 is made up of 13 amino acids. Germline V gives CDR1 MNHEY, CDR2 SMNVEV (reference sequence). Trimming removed 4 bases from V and 0 bases from J, with 3 bases in between. CDR3 in DNA: TGTGCCAGCAGTTCGGCGAACACCGGGGAGCTGTTTTTT. This encodes CASSSANTGELFF.

The rearrangement links TRBV11-2 to TRBJ2-7; D possibly corresponds to TRBD1 (6 bases). Germline assignment: CDR1 SGHAT and CDR2 FQNNGV. V was pared by 6 bases and J by 6 bases, with 18 bases between. The CDR3 spans 14 residues. CDR3 region: CASSSRPGAVEQYF. CDR3 nucleotide sequence: TGTGCCAGCAGTTCTCGACCAGGGGCGGTCGAGCAGTACTTC.

The chain carries TRBV5-1 and TRBJ1-5; 11 bases match TRBD1. V gave up 4 bases and J gave up 2 bases; unmatched junction bases: 2. Per germline, CDR1 SGHRS and CDR2 YFSETQ. CDR3 length equals 15 residues. The CDR3 reads CASSPDRGRNQPQHF. As DNA, the CDR3 is TGCGCCAGCAGCCCGGACAGGGGGCGCAATCAGCCCCAGCATTTT.

V gene TRBV7-3 combines with J gene TRBJ2-1; D is unresolved. The CDR3 sequence is 13 residues long. With 1 base removed from V and 11 bases from J, the gap between germline ends came to 12 bases. Germline loops: CDR1 SGHTA, CDR2 FQGTGA. The CDR3 DNA reads TGTGCCAGCAGCTTAAGTTCCGAGACTCAGCAGTTCTTC. This gives the protein CASSLSSETQQFF.

The genes are TRBV6-2 or TRBV6-3 and TRBJ1-1; 7 bases map to TRBD1. Germline CDR1 is MNHEY and CDR2 is SVGEGT. V lost 5 bases, J lost 3 bases, and 3 bases stayed unmatched. The CDR3 length is 13 residues. The chain's CDR3 is CASSQDRYTEAFF. The CDR3 nucleotides read TGTGCCAGCAGTCAGGACAGGTACACTGAAGCTTTCTTT.

CDR3 region: CASSFPAGGGTDTQYF. The CDR3 nucleotides are TGTGCCAGCAGCTTCCCAGCGGGGGGTGGCACAGATACGCAGTATTTT. The chain has TRBV7-6 and TRBJ2-3, with TRBD2 matching over 9 bases. Losses at the gene ends were 3 bases for V and 1 base for J; bases not matched to a gene: 5. CDR1 is SGHVS and CDR2 is FNYEAQ in the germline V gene. The CDR3 is 16 amino acids.

The rearrangement joins TRBV12-5 to TRBJ2-7, with a weak D call TRBD1 (5 bases). The CDR3 contains 11 residues. Germline values: CDR1 LGHNT, CDR2 FRNRAP. With 4 bases removed from V and 7 bases from J, the gap between germline ends came to 8 bases. The CDR3 protein is CASGWGREQYF. As DNA, the CDR3 is TGTGCTAGTGGTTGGGGCCGGGAGCAGTACTTC.

The chain couples TRBV5-4 to TRBJ2-1, with D perhaps matching TRBD1 (6 bases). V lost 0 bases and J lost 4, with 8 bases in between. Germline lookup yields CDR1 SGHNT and CDR2 YYREEE (reference sequence). The CDR3 runs 14 residues. CDR3 protein: CASSLVQGYNEQFF. Here the CDR3 DNA reads TGTGCCAGCAGCTTGGTTCAGGGGTACAATGAGCAGTTCTTC.

The genes are TRBV18 and TRBJ1-1; 9 bases align to TRBD1. The length of the CDR3 is 14 residues. The germline CDR1 and CDR2 sequences are KGHSH and LQKENI. V lost 3 bases, J lost 6 bases, and 5 bases stayed unmatched. The DNA of the CDR3 is TGTGCCAGCTCACCTTCGGGACAGGGTGCTGAAGCTTTCTTT. As protein: CASSPSGQGAEAFF.

This chain links TRBV19 with TRBJ1-1; 7 bases fit TRBD1. V was pared by 5 bases and J by 2 bases, with 8 bases of the junction left unmatched. Germline loops: CDR1 LNHDA, CDR2 SQIVND (reference sequence). This CDR3 contains 15 residues. This CDR3 reads CASSPGQAGNTEAFF. CDR3 in DNA: TGTGCCAGTAGTCCAGGACAGGCCGGAAACACTGAAGCTTTCTTT.

The chain combines TRBV6-5 with TRBJ2-7; the match to TRBD1 covers 7 bases. Germline V gene lookup returns CDR1 MNHEY and CDR2 SVGAGI. Trimming took 7 bases from V and 2 from J; bases not matched to a gene: 5. The CDR3 has 13 residues. The CDR3 nucleotides are TGTGCCAGCATTACCGGGACAGCCTACGAGCAGTACTTC. Translated: CASITGTAYEQYF.

This clone was detected only once. The chain carries TRBV5-1 and TRBJ2-5; 7 nucleotides match TRBD2. CDR1 is SGHRS and CDR2 is YFSETQ in the germline V gene. V lost 4 bases, J lost 1 base, and 1 base stayed unmatched. The CDR3 has 13 amino acids. CDR3 bases: TGCGCCAGCAGCCGCGGGGGCCAAGAGACCCAGTACTTC. Translated: CASSRGGQETQYF.

This clone has only a few counts. V usage is TRBV5-1 and J usage is TRBJ2-2, with a possible D match to TRBD1 (6 bases). Trimming shortened V by 7 bases and J by 5 bases, and 15 bases separated the two germline ends. In germline, CDR1 is SGHRS, CDR2 YFSETQ. There are 14 residues in the CDR3. CDR3: CASGVDRRTGELFF. The CDR3 nucleotides read TGCGCCAGCGGGGTCGACAGGAGGACCGGGGAGCTGTTTTTT.

The chain is built from TRBV28 and TRBJ2-6, with a possible D match to TRBD2 (6 bases). Germline assignment: CDR1 MDHEN and CDR2 SYDVKM. V was shortened by 6 bases and J by 1 base, with 13 bases between the two germline ends. CDR3 length: 16 residues. In DNA form, the CDR3 reads TGTGCCAGCAGGGAGGGAGGTATATCTGGGGCCAACGTCCTGACTTTC. Its translation: CASREGGISGANVLTF.

The chain has TRBV4-2 and TRBJ2-7; the match to TRBD1 covers 9 bases. V was clipped by 2 bases and J by 4 bases; unmatched bases: 6. CDR3 size: 15 residues. Germline V gene data show CDR1 as LGHNA and CDR2 as YNFKEQ. In nucleotides, the CDR3 is TGTGCCAGCAGCCAATTGGGGACAGGGTTGTACGAGCAGTACTTC. This gives the protein CASSQLGTGLYEQYF.

V is TRBV30 and J is TRBJ2-3, with no clear D. Trimming left V 2 bases short and J 2 bases short, with 8 bases between. There are 13 residues in the CDR3. Germline V gene lookup returns CDR1 GTSNPN and CDR2 SVGIG (reference sequence). The CDR3 here is CAWSPTNTDTQYF. CDR3 nucleotides: TGTGCCTGGAGTCCGACAAACACAGATACGCAGTATTTT.

The genes are TRBV5-1 and TRBJ2-7; TRBD2 agrees at 9 bases. V trimming: 0 bases; J trimming: 7 bases; junction bases outside the gene matches: 11. CDR1 is SGHRS and CDR2 is YFSETQ in the germline V gene. This CDR3 region has 16 residues. This CDR3 is CASSLEAGGPVREQYF. The CDR3 nucleotides read TGCGCCAGCAGCTTGGAGGCGGGGGGGCCGGTGAGAGAGCAGTACTTC.